This T cell receptor (beta chain) was profiled in a study of blood T cell repertoires in COVID-19. The assay was immunoSEQ multiplex PCR, and TCRdb's table has in-frame clones only and misses some. The sample contains around 220,000 clones, roughly 87% of which appear only once. Germline CDR1 is SNHLY and CDR2 is FYNNEI. The CDR3 has 15 residues. Deletions cut 1 base from V and 0 bases from J, with 7 bases between. What was sequenced was peripheral blood. The TCR originated in a man aged 35-49 years with active or convalescent COVID-19. V is TRBV2 and J is TRBJ2-1, with D possibly being TRBD2 (6 bases). The CDR3 sequence: CASSEEGLSYNEQFF. CDR3 nucleotide sequence: TGTGCCAGCAGTGAAGAGGGACTCTCCTACAATGAGCAGTTCTTC.